The sequence of this T cell receptor (beta chain) was determined in a study of T cell responses to AZD1222 COVID-19 vaccine. Remarks on this clone: What it binds is not known.

Study observations and caveats: Clonal diversity was possibly underestimated, and white British individuals and females predominated among donors.

The junction had 8 bases not matched to a gene; V was cut back by 2 bases and J by 8 bases. The CDR3 extends over 13 amino acids. Per the germline V gene, CDR1 is GTSNPN and CDR2 is SVGIG (reference sequence). Method: immunoSEQ multiplex PCR; TCRdb's copy keeps in-frame clones and lacks some. The sample lists roughly 120,000 clones, roughly 90% seen once, with around 8% in the top ten. The chain is built from TRBV30 and TRBJ1-2; 7 bases line up with TRBD1. The source of this sequence is an adult in good health. Sequences were derived from peripheral blood, sampled on day 0 of AZD1222 vaccination. The CDR3 region has the DNA TGTGCCTGGAGTCGTACAGGGGAGGTAGGCTACACCTTC. Encoded protein: CAWSRTGEVGYTF.